This T cell receptor beta chain originates from a study of blood T cells in healthy people across ages. Points on this clonotype: The antigen is not known.

In germline, CDR1 is PRHDT, CDR2 FYEKMQ (reference sequence). This CDR3 has 15 amino acids. Together with a sample-barcoded 5' primer, a J-beta primer mix was included in a second PCR lasting about 7 to 12 cycles. TCRdb re-called the 5' RACE reads with MiXCR, one entry per CDR3 protein. The sample includes 600,000 or so distinct CDR3 sequences, more than 20% of them seen just once. Study-level results: CMV infection status of these donors was not known.

RNA extraction gave at least 5 micrograms of total RNA per sample. The sample comprised blood. The rearrangement joins TRBV13 to TRBJ2-5, with D perhaps given as TRBD1 or TRBD2 (5 bases each). The J call could be wrong; TRBJ2-7 is a better fit for the DNA end. The TCR was taken from a man in his sixties or seventies in good health. CDR3 region: CASSQTGTASYEQYF. In DNA, the CDR3 is TGTGCCAGCAGCCAGACCGGGACGGCCTCCTACGAGCAGTACTTC.